The rows below give T cell receptor beta chains drawn from one sample of a study of CD8+CD57+ T cells in acquired aplastic anemia. TCRdb reanalysed the reads using MiXCR and keeps one entry per CDR3 protein. Altogether under 200,000 distinct CDR3 sequences are present, roughly 47% being singletons, with the ten largest covering 1.1%. Sequencing was carried out using sorted CD4+, CD8+, or CD8+CD57+ T cells (not recorded which) from PBMCs. Receptors were obtained from a human donor in good health. CDR3s include the opening cysteine and the closing phenylalanine or tryptophan. A D gene is named only where the DNA matches it firmly. Clone sizes are given selectively: once, few, many, or a class where the clone is expanded.

j_call,clone_size,d_call,v_call,cdr3_length,cdr3_aa,cdr3_nt
TRBJ2-2,.,.,TRBV5-1,15,CASTLQGFLSGELFF,TGCGCCAGCACCCTACAGGGCTTTCTCTCCGGGGAGCTGTTTTTT
TRBJ1-5,.,TRBD1,TRBV7-6,17,CASLGDRVLNSNQPQHF,TGTGCCAGCTTGGGGGACAGGGTTCTAAATAGCAATCAGCCCCAGCATTTC
TRBJ2-1,few,TRBD2,TRBV11-2,16,CASSLGGGSSYNEQFF,TGTGCCAGCAGCTTAGGGGGGGGGAGCTCCTACAATGAGCAGTTCTTC
TRBJ1-1,.,TRBD1,TRBV20-1,12,CSASTGGTEAFF,TGCAGTGCATCGACAGGGGGCACTGAAGCTTTCTTT
TRBJ1-6,.,.,TRBV5-1,14,CASSLHGSNSPLHF,TGCGCCAGCAGCCTGCATGGGTCAAATTCACCCCTCCACTTT
TRBJ1-1,.,TRBD1,TRBV12-3/TRBV12-4,15,CASSPQGALHTEAFF,TGTGCCAGCAGTCCACAGGGGGCGCTTCACACTGAAGCTTTCTTT
TRBJ2-2,many,TRBD2,TRBV7-9,17,CASSLSSGGSNTGELFF,TGTGCCAGCAGCTTATCTAGCGGGGGGTCGAACACCGGGGAGCTGTTTTTT
TRBJ2-7,few,TRBD1,TRBV24-1,16,CASSARMTGARNEQYF,TGTGCCAGCAGTGCCCGGATGACAGGGGCTCGGAACGAGCAGTACTTC
TRBJ2-7,many,.,TRBV7-8,12,CASSSSYYEQYF,TGTGCCAGCAGCTCTTCCTACTACGAGCAGTACTTC
TRBJ1-1,.,.,TRBV29-1,11,CSVDGVSEAFF,TGCAGCGTTGATGGCGTTAGTGAAGCTTTCTTT
TRBJ2-7,.,TRBD1,TRBV12-3/TRBV12-4,15,CASSLGGGTGSGQYF,TGTGCCAGCAGTTTGGGGGGGGGGACAGGGTCCGGGCAGTACTTC
TRBJ2-5,many,.,TRBV20-1,13,CSAQGLEQETQYF,TGCAGTGCTCAGGGATTGGAACAAGAGACCCAGTACTTC
TRBJ1-1,many,.,TRBV2,13,CASIGGMNTEAFF,TGTGCCAGCATTGGGGGCATGAACACTGAAGCTTTCTTT
TRBJ2-3,.,.,TRBV20-1,15,CSARSEGGRVDTQYF,TGCAGTGCTAGATCTGAGGGGGGGCGTGTAGATACGCAGTATTTT
TRBJ2-1,.,.,TRBV27,13,CASSLGTLSEQFF,TGTGCCAGCAGTTTGGGGACCCTCAGTGAGCAGTTCTTC
TRBJ1-6,once,.,TRBV19,16,CASSIGRQIYNSPLHF,TGTGCCAGTAGTATCGGGAGACAGATCTATAATTCACCCCTCCACTTT
TRBJ2-5,many,TRBD2,TRBV4-2,17,CASSQEIAGGLRETQYF,TGTGCCAGCAGCCAAGAAATAGCGGGAGGGCTTCGTGAGACCCAGTACTTC
TRBJ2-7,.,.,TRBV7-2,14,CASSLGLAGDEQYF,TGTGCCAGCAGCTTAGGGCTAGCCGGGGACGAGCAGTACTTC
TRBJ2-2,few,.,TRBV20-1,16,CSAQGGGGGFAGELFF,TGCAGTGCCCAAGGGGGGGGAGGGGGCTTTGCCGGGGAGCTGTTTTTT
TRBJ1-1,.,TRBD1,TRBV20-1,14,CSAEDRVVGTEAFF,TGCAGTGCGGAAGACAGGGTAGTGGGAACTGAAGCTTTCTTT
TRBJ2-4,.,TRBD1,TRBV7-9,12,CASSFDRGIQYF,TGTGCCAGCAGCTTTGACAGGGGGATTCAGTACTTC
TRBJ2-1,many,.,TRBV6-5,11,CASSTSYEQFF,TGTGCCAGCAGCACTAGTTATGAGCAGTTCTTC
TRBJ2-1,.,TRBD2,TRBV20-1,16,CSTYRLTSVSYNEQFF,TGCAGTACCTACAGACTGACTAGCGTCTCCTACAATGAGCAGTTCTTC
TRBJ2-1,few,TRBD2,TRBV4-2,15,CASSPSGRVVAEQFF,TGTGCCAGCAGTCCCAGCGGGAGAGTAGTAGCGGAGCAGTTCTTC
TRBJ1-4,many,.,TRBV19,12,CASTGRREKLFF,TGTGCCAGTACAGGGCGGAGGGAAAAACTGTTTTTT
TRBJ2-7,.,.,TRBV3-1,16,CASSQVRYGSSYEQYF,TGTGCCAGCAGCCAAGTCCGCTACGGGAGCTCCTACGAGCAGTACTTC
TRBJ2-5,many,TRBD1,TRBV5-1,15,CASSADRELGKTQYF,TGCGCCAGCAGCGCGGACAGGGAGCTCGGGAAGACCCAGTACTTC
TRBJ2-5,.,TRBD2,TRBV5-1,18,CASSLVPLAGPQRETQYF,TGCGCCAGCAGCTTGGTCCCCCTAGCGGGGCCGCAGAGGGAGACCCAGTACTTC
TRBJ1-5,.,.,TRBV10-1,13,CANSESWNQPQHF,TGCGCCAACAGTGAGTCATGGAATCAGCCCCAGCATTTT
TRBJ1-5,many,.,TRBV3-1,14,CASSQAGNNQPQHF,TGTGCCAGCAGCCAAGCAGGGAACAATCAGCCCCAGCATTTT
TRBJ1-5,once,.,TRBV5-5,14,CASSLPYSNQPQHF,TGTGCCAGCAGCTTGCCGTATAGCAATCAGCCCCAGCATTTT
TRBJ1-6,few,.,TRBV9,13,CASSVIEESPLHF,TGTGCCAGCAGCGTAATCGAGGAATCACCCCTCCACTTT
TRBJ1-5,few,TRBD1,TRBV28,16,CASSVPGQGRNQPQHF,TGTGCCAGCAGTGTACCGGGACAGGGTCGTAATCAGCCCCAGCATTTT
TRBJ2-7,many,.,TRBV7-2,15,CASSLGSGFSYEQYF,TGTGCCAGCAGCTTGGGGAGCGGGTTCTCCTACGAGCAGTACTTC
TRBJ1-5,many,TRBD1,TRBV29-1,15,CSVDGWTGSNQPQHF,TGCAGCGTTGATGGGTGGACAGGAAGCAATCAGCCCCAGCATTTT
TRBJ2-1,few,.,TRBV9,14,CASSPPGYHNEQFF,TGTGCCAGCAGCCCCCCGGGCTATCACAATGAGCAGTTCTTC
TRBJ2-7,.,TRBD2,TRBV20-1,15,CSARDHMAGVGEQYF,TGCAGTGCTAGAGATCATATGGCGGGAGTGGGCGAGCAGTACTTC
TRBJ1-2,.,.,TRBV7-9,14,CASSKRGVLYGYTF,TGTGCCAGCAGTAAAAGAGGAGTACTCTATGGCTACACCTTC
TRBJ2-5,many,TRBD2,TRBV6-1,21,CASRRHQGGGTSGRAVGTQYF,TGTGCCAGCAGGCGACACCAGGGTGGAGGGACTAGCGGGAGGGCGGTGGGGACCCAGTACTTC
TRBJ1-5,.,.,TRBV7-2,14,CASSLGLGNQPQHF,TGTGCCAGCAGCTTAGGGTTGGGGAATCAGCCCCAGCATTTT
TRBJ2-1,.,.,TRBV9,13,CASSVTGGDEQFF,TGTGCCAGCAGCGTAACAGGAGGGGATGAGCAGTTCTTC
TRBJ2-7,.,TRBD2,TRBV7-3,15,CASSPLAGAVHEQYF,TGTGCCAGCAGCCCTTTAGCGGGAGCAGTCCACGAGCAGTACTTC
TRBJ1-5,.,.,TRBV24-1,14,CATSSKGLNQPQHF,TGTGCCACCAGTTCTAAGGGGCTCAATCAGCCCCAGCATTTT
TRBJ2-7,.,.,TRBV7-2,13,CASSLNRGNEQYF,TGTGCCAGCAGTCTAAATCGGGGAAACGAGCAGTACTTC
TRBJ1-6,few,TRBD1,TRBV28,16,CASSPTRQGGNSPLHF,TGTGCCAGCAGTCCTACCCGACAGGGAGGAAATTCACCCCTCCACTTT
TRBJ2-1,many,TRBD2,TRBV6-1,14,CASSEVLAGNEQFF,TGTGCCAGCAGTGAGGTACTAGCGGGAAATGAGCAGTTCTTC
TRBJ1-1,many,.,TRBV11-2,16,CASSLVGRNPNTEAFF,TGTGCCAGCAGCCTAGTAGGACGGAACCCGAACACTGAAGCTTTCTTT
TRBJ2-7,.,.,TRBV20-1,14,CSASSGLPSYEQYF,TGCAGTGCTAGTTCCGGACTACCCTCCTACGAGCAGTACTTC
TRBJ1-5,.,TRBD1,TRBV12-3/TRBV12-4,17,CASSGGQGKMTEQPQHF,TGTGCCAGCAGTGGAGGACAGGGGAAGATGACAGAGCAGCCCCAGCATTTT
TRBJ2-1,.,.,TRBV10-3,13,CAIRDSPGVEQFF,TGTGCCATCAGGGACAGCCCGGGGGTCGAGCAGTTCTTC
TRBJ1-2,many,TRBD1,TRBV19,16,CASSAPPGQGGYGYTF,TGTGCCAGTAGTGCCCCTCCCGGACAGGGAGGATACGGCTACACCTTC
TRBJ1-3,many,.,TRBV12-3/TRBV12-4,12,CASSLALEGDYF,TGTGCCAGCAGTTTAGCCTTGGAGGGGGACTATTTT
TRBJ2-7,many,.,TRBV12-3/TRBV12-4,14,CASSSRLVGFEQYF,TGTGCCAGCAGTTCCAGGCTAGTAGGGTTCGAGCAGTACTTC
TRBJ2-7,few,.,TRBV7-8,11,CASSNDPGQYF,TGTGCCAGCAGCAACGACCCCGGGCAGTACTTC
TRBJ1-1,many,TRBD1,TRBV10-3,17,CAISDFSGTGGRTEAFF,TGTGCCATCAGTGATTTCTCCGGGACAGGGGGTCGCACTGAAGCTTTCTTT
TRBJ2-1,many,.,TRBV19,13,CASRHPQGTGQFF,TGTGCCAGTAGGCATCCTCAGGGGACTGGGCAGTTCTTC
TRBJ1-1,.,.,TRBV27,14,CASSLGGYSTEAFF,TGTGCCAGCAGTTTAGGTGGCTACTCCACTGAAGCTTTCTTT
TRBJ1-2,once,.,TRBV7-3,13,CASSQNRESGYTF,TGTGCCAGCAGCCAAAACAGGGAATCTGGCTACACCTTC
TRBJ1-3,.,.,TRBV25-1,14,CASSEERSGNTIYF,TGTGCCAGCAGTGAGGAGCGCTCTGGAAACACCATATATTTT
TRBJ1-5,many,.,TRBV5-5,12,CASSPEAGPQHF,TGTGCCAGCAGCCCTGAAGCGGGGCCCCAGCATTTT